The sequence of this T cell receptor (beta chain) was determined in a study of T cell repertoires in cytomegalovirus infection. TCRdb analysed the reads with MiXCR anew, one entry per CDR3 protein. The data show 560,000 or so distinct CDR3 sequences, 16% seen once. Whole-study findings and limits: Dominant in the ex vivo response were TCR beta clonotypes restricted by HLA-C and specific for CMV.

Many counts were recorded for this clonotype. Its cognate antigen is unknown. V was shortened by 6 bases and J by 0 bases, with 14 bases between the two germline ends. The CDR3 runs 15 residues. Germline CDR1 MNHNY, CDR2 SVGAGI (reference sequence). Material: CD8+ T cells from PBMCs. This receptor was obtained from a human donor in good health (CMV status not recorded). Some clones in this sample may be carry-over from other donors' samples. The chain has TRBV6-6 and TRBJ1-2; TRBD1 might be the D (5 bases). This CDR3 reads CASSPQGTTNYGYTF. Written as DNA, the CDR3 is TGTGCCAGCAGCCCCCAAGGGACCACTAACTATGGCTACACCTTC.